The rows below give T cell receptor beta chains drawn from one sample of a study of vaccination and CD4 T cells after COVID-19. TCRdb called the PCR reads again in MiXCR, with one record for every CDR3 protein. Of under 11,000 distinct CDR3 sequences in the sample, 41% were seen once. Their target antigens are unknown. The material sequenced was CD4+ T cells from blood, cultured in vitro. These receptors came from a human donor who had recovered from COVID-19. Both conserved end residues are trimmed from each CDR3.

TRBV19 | ATASTGGGAQY
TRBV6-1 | ASSESGVDTQY
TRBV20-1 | SAIPGDPNYGYT
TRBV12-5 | ASGLDRLIFGYT
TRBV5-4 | ASSLGPNQPQH
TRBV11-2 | ASSLSATDTQY
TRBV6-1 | AAMDQGGSYNSPLH
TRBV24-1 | ATRSFGRGDWTEAF
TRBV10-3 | AISESTGANQPQH
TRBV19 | ASSIKATSGSPTDTQY
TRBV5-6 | ASSLGTESYGYT